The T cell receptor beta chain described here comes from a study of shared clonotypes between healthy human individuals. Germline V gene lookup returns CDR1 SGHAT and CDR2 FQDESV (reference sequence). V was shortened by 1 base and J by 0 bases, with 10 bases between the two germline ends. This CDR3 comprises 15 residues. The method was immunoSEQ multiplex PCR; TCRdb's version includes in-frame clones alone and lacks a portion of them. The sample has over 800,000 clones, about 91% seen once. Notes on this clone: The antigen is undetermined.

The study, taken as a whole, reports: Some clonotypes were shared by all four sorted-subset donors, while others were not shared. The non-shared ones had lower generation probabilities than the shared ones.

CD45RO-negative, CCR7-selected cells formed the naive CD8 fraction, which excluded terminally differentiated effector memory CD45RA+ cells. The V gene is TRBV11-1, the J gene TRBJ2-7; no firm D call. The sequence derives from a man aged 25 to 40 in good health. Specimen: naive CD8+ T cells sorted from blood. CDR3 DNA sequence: TGTGCCAGCAGCTTAGGTGGGATATCCTCCTACGAGCAGTACTTC. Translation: CASSLGGISSYEQYF.